A single sample is the source of the 6 T cell receptor beta chains below, sequenced in a study of human T cells and chemical hapten exposure. TCRdb re-analysed the RACE reads in MiXCR, keeping a single row per CDR3 protein. The repertoire includes 80,000 to 95,000 distinct CDR3 sequences, roughly 11% of them detected once, and 1.5% to 2% sits in the top ten. Specified time point: patch test 2, 6 weeks after DPC sensitization. Regarding treatment: therapeutic diphenylcyclopropenone sensitization with weekly scalp DPC. Material: whole blood, obtained in connection with sensitization to the hapten diphenylcyclopropenone (DPC). The receptors were gathered from a man aged 18 to 35 with alopecia areata. Some clones in this sample may be carry-over from other donors' samples.

V gene TRBV7-6 combines with J gene TRBJ1-1, with 7 bases that match TRBD1. CDR3 length: 14 residues. Germline V gene sequence: CDR1 SGHVS, CDR2 FNYEAQ. Trimming cost V 3 bases and J 4 bases; bases outside gene matches: 5. The CDR3 nucleotides are TGTGCCAGCAGCTTTGGCAGGGGGAGCACTGAAGCTTTCTTT. Translated: CASSFGRGSTEAFF.

This sequence joins TRBV18 and TRBJ2-3, with 10 bases matching TRBD1. Germline-derived CDR1 and CDR2 are KGHSH and LQKENI. The CDR3 is 16 amino acids. Trimming removed 2 bases from V and 5 bases from J; junction bases left unmatched: 7. CDR3 sequence reads: CASSPAGTGDGDTQYF. The CDR3 DNA reads as TGTGCCAGCTCACCAGCGGGGACAGGGGATGGAGATACGCAGTATTTT.

This clonotype occurred a few times. The genes are TRBV7-6 and TRBJ2-2; D tentatively fits TRBD1 or TRBD2 (5 bases each). Germline loops: CDR1 SGHVS, CDR2 FNYEAQ. The CDR3 covers 15 residues. Trimming took 0 bases from V and 5 from J, leaving 10 bases between them. The CDR3 loop reads CASSLAGDLTGELFF. The CDR3 DNA is TGTGCCAGCAGCTTAGCGGGGGATCTTACCGGGGAGCTGTTTTTT. The variable domain in full, with the rest retrieved from reference TRBV7-6 and TRBJ2-2, is GAGVSQSPRYKVTKRGQDVALRCDPISGHVSLYWYRQALGQGPEFLTYFNYEAQQDKSGLPNDRFSAERPEGSISTLTIQRTEQRDSAMYRCASSLAGDLTGELFFGEGSRLTVL.

This clonotype was seen repeatedly, ten times or more. The J gene is TRBJ1-5, the V gene TRBV6-2 or TRBV6-3, with D possibly being TRBD1 (5 bases). V was pared by 5 bases and J by 0 bases, with 14 bases between. The CDR3 has 16 residues. CDR1 is MNHEY and CDR2 is SVGEGT in the germline V gene. The CDR3 coding sequence is TGTGCCAGCAGTACACCCGGGGACTATAGCAATCAGCCCCAGCATTTT. Encoded protein: CASSTPGDYSNQPQHF.

J is TRBJ1-2 and V is TRBV20-1; the D gene is possibly TRBD1 (5 bases). V was cut by 2 bases and J by 4 bases, with 20 bases left in between. Germline lookup yields CDR1 DFQATT and CDR2 SNEGSKA (reference sequence). CDR3 size: 16 residues. For the CDR3, the DNA is TGCAGTGCTAGATTATCCCAGGGAAATCTCGGCTATGGCTACACCTTC. Translation gives CSARLSQGNLGYGYTF.

The rearrangement links TRBV7-2 to TRBJ2-3; a possible D gene is TRBD2 (5 bases). The CDR3 extends over 17 amino acids. The germline CDR1 and CDR2 sequences are SGHTA and FQGNSA. Trimming left V 2 bases short and J 0 bases short, with 15 bases between. The CDR3 is CASSLPPGMSSTDTQYF. Here the CDR3 DNA reads TGTGCCAGCAGCTTACCCCCGGGGATGTCTAGCACAGATACGCAGTATTTT.